Below, 15 T cell receptor beta chains from the same sample are listed, as sequenced in a study of monozygotic twins with inflammatory bowel disease. TCRdb re-called the 5' RACE reads and catalogs CDR3 proteins one per entry, DNA excluded. Recorded for this sample: 95,000 to 110,000 distinct CDR3 sequences. What was sequenced was blood. The source of these receptors is a human donor with ulcerative colitis or Crohn's disease, or a healthy co-twin of an affected twin (not recorded which).

This rearrangement joins TRBV12-3 or TRBV12-4 to TRBJ2-1; TCRdb returns TRBD1, unconfirmable since there is no DNA. The CDR3 is 13 amino acids. CDR3 sequence reads: CASSSREGNEQFF.

This clonotype is identified as medium-sized (0.01 to 0.1%) from frequency. The rearrangement links TRBV5-1 to TRBJ2-1. This CDR3 comprises 12 residues. CDR1 is SGHRS and CDR2 is YFSETQ in the germline V gene. CDR3 loop: CASSPAANEQFF.

The J gene is TRBJ2-1, the V gene TRBV5-5; TCRdb's D gene call, TRBD1, goes unchecked for lack of DNA. CDR1 SGHKS and CDR2 YYEKEE come from the germline V gene (reference sequence). This CDR3 spans 15 amino acids. The CDR3 loop reads CASTTGQGRYNEQFF.

V gene TRBV7-2 combines with J gene TRBJ1-5; TCRdb's D call, TRBD1, is unchecked because there is no DNA. CDR1 is SGHTA and CDR2 is FQGNSA in the germline V gene. The CDR3 is made up of 13 amino acids. The CDR3 spells CASSLAGGPTQHF.

The gene calls are TRBV7-6 and TRBJ2-2; TCRdb designates TRBD2, a call that cannot be tested without DNA. CDR3 size: 16 residues. Looked up from germline, CDR1 is SGHVS and CDR2 is FNYEAQ. CDR3 amino acids: CASSLNVVAGSGELFF.

The chain has TRBV9 and TRBJ2-4; the TCRdb D gene call, TRBD2, has no DNA to confirm it. The germline gives CDR1 SGDLS, CDR2 YYNGEE. The CDR3 has 16 amino acids. CDR3 region: CASSVRGDIAKNIQYF.

V and J are TRBV10-2 and TRBJ2-7. Germline-derived CDR1 and CDR2 are WSHSY and SAAADI. This CDR3 has 12 amino acids. CDR3 sequence reads: CASIGTPDEQYF.

The V gene is TRBV7-2, the J gene TRBJ2-1; without DNA, the TCRdb call of TRBD2 cannot be checked. CDR1 is SGHTA and CDR2 is FQGNSA in the germline V gene. The CDR3 consists of 16 residues. CDR3 amino acids: CASSSPGTSGTIEQFF.

The chain combines TRBV7-8 with TRBJ1-6; TCRdb picks TRBD1, but there is no DNA to check that call. Germline V gene lookup returns CDR1 SGHVS and CDR2 FQNEAQ. The CDR3 extends over 15 amino acids. The CDR3 sequence is CASSIPTGDNSPLHF.

The chain joins TRBV18 to TRBJ1-6; TCRdb's D call, TRBD1, is unchecked because there is no DNA. This CDR3 is built from 15 residues. Germline CDR1 reads KGHSH; CDR2 reads LQKENI. The CDR3 sequence is CASSGQGAGNSPLHF.

This chain links TRBV11-2 with TRBJ1-4; absent DNA, TCRdb's TRBD1 call cannot be checked. CDR1 and CDR2 (germline): SGHAT, FQNNGV. The CDR3 totals 16 residues. CDR3 loop: CASSLNGAGANEKLFF.

The chain joins TRBV7-2 to TRBJ2-7; as DNA is missing, the TRBD1 call by TCRdb cannot be tested. The CDR3 extends over 14 amino acids. The germline gives CDR1 SGHTA, CDR2 FQGNSA. CDR3 sequence reads: CASSTGTVSREQYF.

This chain links TRBV6-2 or TRBV6-3 with TRBJ1-5. Looked up from germline, CDR1 is MNHEY and CDR2 is SVGEGT. This CDR3 has 16 amino acids. The CDR3 region is CASSYRPANSNQPQHF.

V gene TRBV9 combines with J gene TRBJ2-1; TCRdb outputs TRBD2, but without DNA this stays unchecked. Per germline, CDR1 SGDLS and CDR2 YYNGEE. This CDR3 has 15 amino acids. CDR3 residues: CASSGTSGSYNEQFF.

The chain combines TRBV19 with TRBJ2-2; TCRdb's D gene call, TRBD1, goes unchecked for lack of DNA. The germline CDR1 and CDR2 sequences are LNHDA and SQIVND (reference sequence). The CDR3 has 12 amino acids. The CDR3 sequence is CASTPRLGELFF.